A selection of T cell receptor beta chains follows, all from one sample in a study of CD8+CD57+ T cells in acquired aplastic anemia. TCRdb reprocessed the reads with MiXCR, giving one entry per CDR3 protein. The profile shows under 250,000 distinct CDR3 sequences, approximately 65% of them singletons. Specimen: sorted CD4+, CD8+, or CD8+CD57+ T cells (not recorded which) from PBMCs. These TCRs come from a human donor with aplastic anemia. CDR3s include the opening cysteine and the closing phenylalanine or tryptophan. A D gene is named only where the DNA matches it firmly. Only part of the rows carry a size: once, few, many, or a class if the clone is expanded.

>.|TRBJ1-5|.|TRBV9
CASSSGVCHTHDALCSNQPQHF
TGTGCCAGCTCCTCTGGGGTTTGCCACACTCATGATGCACTGTGTAGCAATCAGCCCCAGCATTTT
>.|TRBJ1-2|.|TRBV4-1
CASSQSRNYGYTF
TGCGCCAGCAGCCAATCACGTAACTATGGCTACACCTTC
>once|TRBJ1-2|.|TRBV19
CASSILAGSGYTF
TGTGCCAGTAGTATACTCGCCGGGTCTGGCTACACCTTC
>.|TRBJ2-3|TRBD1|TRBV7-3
CASSFHRGADTQYF
TGTGCCAGCAGCTTCCACAGGGGAGCAGATACGCAGTATTTT
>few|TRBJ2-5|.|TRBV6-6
CASSYSTETQYF
TGTGCCAGCAGTTACTCGACCGAGACCCAGTACTTC
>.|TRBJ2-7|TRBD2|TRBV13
CASSLSSSGGVDEQYF
TGTGCCAGCAGCTTAAGTAGTAGCGGGGGGGTGGACGAGCAGTACTTC
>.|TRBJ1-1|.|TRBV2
CASRARRTEAFF
TGTGCCAGCAGGGCTCGGCGGACTGAAGCTTTCTTT
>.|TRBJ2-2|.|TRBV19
CASSIAVDTGELFF
TGTGCCAGTAGTATTGCCGTTGACACCGGGGAGCTGTTTTTT
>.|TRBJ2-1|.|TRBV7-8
CASNPQDLLLDNEQFF
TGTGCCAGCAATCCTCAGGACCTTCTTCTAGACAATGAGCAGTTCTTC
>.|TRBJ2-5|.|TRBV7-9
CASSLSDRSTQYF
TGTGCCAGCAGCTTGTCGGATCGTTCGACCCAGTACTTC
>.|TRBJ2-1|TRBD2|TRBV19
CASLGLAKNYNEQFF
TGTGCCAGCCTGGGACTAGCGAAGAACTACAATGAGCAGTTCTTC
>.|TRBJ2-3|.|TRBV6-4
CASSDEDGSTDTQYF
TGTGCCAGCAGTGACGAGGACGGGAGCACAGATACGCAGTATTTT
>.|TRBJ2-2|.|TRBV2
CASSVDWDTGELFF
TGTGCCAGCAGCGTAGATTGGGACACCGGGGAGCTGTTTTTT
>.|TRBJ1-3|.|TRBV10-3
CAISESIELQNTIYF
TGTGCCATCAGTGAGTCGATAGAGCTACAAAACACCATATATTTT
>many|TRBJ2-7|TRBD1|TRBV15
CATSTRTGRYEQYF
TGTGCCACCAGCACACGGACAGGGCGCTACGAGCAGTACTTC
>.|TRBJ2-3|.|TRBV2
CATLRGSGTDTQYF
TGTGCCACCCTCAGAGGCAGCGGCACAGATACGCAGTATTTT
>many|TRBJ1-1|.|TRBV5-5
CASGPTDYTEAFF
TGTGCCAGCGGACCGACAGACTACACTGAAGCTTTCTTT
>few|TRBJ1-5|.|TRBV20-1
CSARASNQPQHF
TGCAGTGCTAGAGCTAGCAATCAGCCCCAGCATTTT
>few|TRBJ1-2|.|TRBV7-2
CASSLATGVYGYTF
TGTGCCAGCAGCTTAGCGACAGGCGTTTATGGCTACACCTTC
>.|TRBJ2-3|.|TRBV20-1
CSARPTIADASTDTQYF
TGCAGTGCTAGACCAACCATAGCAGACGCTAGCACAGATACGCAGTATTTT
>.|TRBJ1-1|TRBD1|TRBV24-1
CATSDGTGTNTEAFF
TGTGCCACCAGTGATGGGACAGGGACGAACACTGAAGCTTTCTTT
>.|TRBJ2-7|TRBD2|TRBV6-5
CASSLTGGRGYEQYF
TGTGCCAGCAGCCTTACGGGGGGACGGGGCTACGAGCAGTACTTC
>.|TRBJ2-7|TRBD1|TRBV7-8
CASSRGLEQYF
TGTGCCAGCTCTAGGGGGCTCGAGCAGTACTTC
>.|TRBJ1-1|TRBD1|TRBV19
CASSVSGGSGTEAFF
TGTGCCAGTAGTGTTTCAGGGGGCTCGGGCACTGAAGCTTTCTTT
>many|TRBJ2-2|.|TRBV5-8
CASSPWSGELFF
TGTGCCAGCAGCCCCTGGAGCGGGGAGCTGTTTTTT
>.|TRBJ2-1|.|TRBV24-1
CATEGGRIGEQFF
TGTGCCACCGAGGGGGGCCGCATTGGTGAGCAGTTCTTC
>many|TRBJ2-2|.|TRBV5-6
CASSLMTAHTGELFF
TGTGCCAGCAGCTTAATGACAGCCCACACCGGGGAGCTGTTTTTT
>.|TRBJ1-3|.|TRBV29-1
CSVREETGNTIYF
TGCAGCGTTCGAGAGGAGACTGGAAACACCATATATTTT
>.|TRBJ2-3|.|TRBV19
CASSRWGRGPDTQYF
TGTGCCAGTAGTCGCTGGGGCCGAGGGCCAGATACGCAGTATTTT
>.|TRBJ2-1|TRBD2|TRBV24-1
CATSDQHSGRAGNEQLF
TGTGCCACCAGTGACCAACATAGCGGGAGGGCCGGGAATGAGCAGCTCTTC
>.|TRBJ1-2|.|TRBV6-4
CASSPVGGTNYGYTF
TGTGCCAGCAGTCCGGTCGGAGGAACCAACTATGGCTACACCTTC
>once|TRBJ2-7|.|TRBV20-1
CSAEGLAAYEQYF
TGCAGTGCTGAGGGGCTAGCCGCGTACGAGCAGTACTTC
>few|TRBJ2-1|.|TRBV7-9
CASRFQPQESGNEQFF
TGTGCCAGCAGGTTCCAGCCCCAAGAGAGTGGTAATGAGCAGTTCTTC
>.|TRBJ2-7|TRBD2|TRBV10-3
CAIRKTSAASSKQYF
TGTGCCATCAGAAAGACTAGCGCGGCCTCTTCCAAGCAGTACTTC
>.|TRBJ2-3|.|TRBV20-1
CSARDSRTSDTQYF
TGCAGTGCTAGAGACAGTCGTACCTCAGATACGCAGTATTTT
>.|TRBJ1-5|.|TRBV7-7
CASSLGCEGNQPQHF
TGTGCTAGCAGCTTAGGTTGTGAGGGCAATCAGCCCCAGCATTTT
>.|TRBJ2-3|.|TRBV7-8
CASSPRSPDTQYF
TGTGCCAGCAGCCCGCGGAGCCCAGATACGCAGTATTTT
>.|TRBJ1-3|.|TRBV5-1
CASSPTGLNYGYTIYF
TGTGCCAGCAGCCCGACCGGGCTAAACTATGGCTACACCATATATTTT
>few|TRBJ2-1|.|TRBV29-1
CSGTNNEQFF
TGCAGCGGTACCAACAATGAGCAGTTCTTC
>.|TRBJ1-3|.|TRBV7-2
CASSSIISDTIYF
TGTGCCAGCAGCTCCATTATCAGCGACACCATATATTTT
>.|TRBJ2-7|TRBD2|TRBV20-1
CSATSGDEYF
TGCAGTGCTACTAGCGGGGATGAGTACTTC